The entry below describes one TCR beta chain. It has no known antigen specificity. It has no much larger one-base neighbor in the sample; base qualities were not kept. Genomic DNA was extracted from sorted cells for sequencing of the TCRbeta CDR3 region. TCRbeta CDR3 regions were sequenced using the immunoSEQ Assay. Imported from immuneACCESS, the table was reduced by TCRdb to in-frame sequences with V and J called. These copies leave out some clones; in studies compared against another copy, an unresolved V gene accounts for under half, and the cause of the remainder is not known. Here the sample has 57,000 or so clones; more than 75% occur a single time. Of the sample, about 2.6% is held by the ten largest clones. The data were taken from a study of OX40 agonist ivuxolimab in advanced cancers. Describing the broader study: Ivuxolimab, which targeted the costimulatory receptor OX40 (CD134), was an agonistic, fully human IgG2 monoclonal antibody. Intravenous ivuxolimab was administered to patients every 2 weeks at six dose levels: 0.01, 0.1, 0.3, 1.5, 3 and 10 mg/kg. Of the 50 to 55 dose-escalation patients, hepatocellular carcinoma was present in approximately 20, melanoma in approximately 15, renal cell carcinoma in 9 and head and neck cancer in 9. The dose-escalation cohort was about 87% male with a mean age of approximately 60 years, ranging from roughly 23 to 90. Patients were allowed to have had prior anti-PD-1, anti-PD-L1 or anti-CTLA-4 therapy, and roughly two fifths of the dose-escalation patients had been treated with checkpoint inhibitors. Three dose-escalation patients achieved partial responses, one with hepatocellular carcinoma and two with cutaneous melanoma. The purpose of peripheral TCRbeta sequencing was to test whether ivuxolimab changed TCR sequence diversity and led to clonal T-cell expansion. The paper describes the monotherapy dose-escalation part (N of about 54 patients) of the phase I trial of ivuxolimab.

CDR1 and CDR2 were assigned from the germline V gene as SGHDT and YYEEEE. Its CDR3 holds 15 amino acids, cysteine through phenylalanine. The kept DNA is CDR3 alone, 45 bases in frame from the first base. The trim is 4 bases for V and 1 base for J, with a gap of 13 bases between the germline ends. Patients with a history of autoimmune disease or receiving systemic immunosuppression were excluded from the trial. In every dose cohort, peripheral blood was drawn for TCR sequencing at baseline, cycle 4 day 1, and cycle 7 day 1. Samples were obtained from an open-label, multicenter, first-in-human phase I dose-escalation trial of ivuxolimab. Adults with locally advanced or metastatic head and neck squamous cell, hepatocellular, melanoma or renal cell carcinoma were enrolled in the trial. Before TCR sequencing, CD4+ T cells and CD8+ T cells from peripheral blood were sorted into separate populations. Overall study results and their limits: After ivuxolimab, more expanded clones were found on average in CD8+ T cells than in CD4+ T cells. Low levels of normalized T-cell clonal expansion were also seen in some patients who did not respond. Clonal expansion of both CD4+ and CD8+ blood T cells was observed from baseline to week 6 at doses 0.1 to 3.0 mg/kg. Which antigens the clonally expanded peripheral T cells were specific for was not determined. In partial responders in the 0.1-3.0 mg/kg groups, normalized peripheral clonal expansion was found to be among the lowest, especially among CD8+ T cells.

This receptor was taken from an adult with an advanced solid tumor such as melanoma, head and neck, liver or kidney cancer. The rearranged chain carries TRBV5-6 and TRBJ2-3, with the D gene too uncertain to name. Sequences were derived from CD4+ or CD8+ T cells sorted from blood, sampled in a trial of the OX40 agonist ivuxolimab. The DNA reads TGTGCCAGCAGCCGTCCGGTAGCAGGCACAGATACGCAGTATTTT. Translated, this gives CASSRPVAGTDTQYF.